The clone carrying this T cell receptor beta chain was observed a few times. Its antigen is currently unknown. This entry belongs to a study of vaccination effects on CD4 cells after COVID-19. Background on the study: Sequencing followed a ViraFEST assay step that expanded antigen-specific CD4+ T cells with viral peptide pools.

The CDR3 is made up of 18 amino acids. Germline V lookup: CDR1 SEHNR, CDR2 FQNEAQ (reference sequence). J gave up 7 bases and V 4 bases, and 12 bases lay outside the gene matches. The assay was immunoSEQ multiplex PCR, and TCRdb's table has in-frame clones only and misses some. The sample lists some 30,000 clones; 70% to 75% were seen once. Following culture for approximately 11 days, CD4+ T cells were isolated. Vaccine administered to participants consisted of two doses of either BNT162b2 or mRNA-1273. Prior SARS-CoV-2 infection was absent in the vaccine recipients, as shown by negative nucleocapsid antibodies. Notes on the study in general: Pronounced clonal contraction occurred in clones induced by infection and by vaccine late after vaccination.

V usage is TRBV7-9 and J usage is TRBJ2-4, with 14 bases that match TRBD2. The source was CD4+ T cells from PBMCs cultured without peptide, collected after COVID-19 vaccination. The TCR comes from a human donor who received a COVID-19 vaccine. CDR3: CASSSGRLAGGLGNIQYF. CDR3 in DNA: TGTGCCAGCAGCTCAGGAAGACTAGCGGGGGGGCTCGGGAACATTCAGTACTTC. The variable domain in full, completed from reference TRBV7-9 and TRBJ2-4, reads DTGVSQNPRHKITKRGQNVTFRCDPISEHNRLYWYRQTLGQGPEFLTYFQNEAQLEKSRLLSDRFSAERPKGSFSTLEIQRTEQGDSAMYLCASSSGRLAGGLGNIQYFGAGTRLSVL.